This entry describes one TCR beta chain. The antigen remains undetermined. The data belong to a study of T cell repertoires in cytomegalovirus infection. Study-wide context: Public TCR beta signatures marked donors with CMV infection and the matching HLA.

TCRdb reprocessed the reads via MiXCR and lists one record per CDR3 protein. The table shows fewer than 1,000,000 distinct CDR3 sequences, with around 32% occurring only once. The V and J ends lost 2 bases and 5 bases, in that order; junction bases with no gene match: 4. Germline assignment: CDR1 LNHDA and CDR2 SQIVND (reference sequence). The length of the CDR3 is 16 residues. V and J are TRBV19 and TRBJ2-1, with TRBD2 identical over 12 bases. The TCR sequence derives from a human donor in good health (CMV status not recorded). Some clones in this sample may be carry-over from other donors' samples. The sample was cultured CD8+ T cells from PBMCs, taken from culture after CMV antigen stimulation. CDR3 amino acids: CASSILAGGRDNEQFF. DNA for the CDR3: TGTGCCAGTAGTATACTAGCGGGGGGGCGAGACAATGAGCAGTTCTTC.